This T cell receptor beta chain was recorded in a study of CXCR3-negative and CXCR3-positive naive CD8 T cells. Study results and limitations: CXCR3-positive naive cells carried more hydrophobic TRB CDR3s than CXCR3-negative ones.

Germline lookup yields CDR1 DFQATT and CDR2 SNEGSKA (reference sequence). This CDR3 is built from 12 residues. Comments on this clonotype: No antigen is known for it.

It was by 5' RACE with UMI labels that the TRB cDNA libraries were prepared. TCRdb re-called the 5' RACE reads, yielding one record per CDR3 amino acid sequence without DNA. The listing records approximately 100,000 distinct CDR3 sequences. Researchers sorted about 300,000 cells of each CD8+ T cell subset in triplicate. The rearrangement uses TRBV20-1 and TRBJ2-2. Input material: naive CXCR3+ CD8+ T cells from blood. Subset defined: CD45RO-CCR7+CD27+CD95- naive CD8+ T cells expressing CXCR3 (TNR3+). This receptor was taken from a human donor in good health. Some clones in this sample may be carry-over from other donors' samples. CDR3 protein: CSVLRDTGELFF.